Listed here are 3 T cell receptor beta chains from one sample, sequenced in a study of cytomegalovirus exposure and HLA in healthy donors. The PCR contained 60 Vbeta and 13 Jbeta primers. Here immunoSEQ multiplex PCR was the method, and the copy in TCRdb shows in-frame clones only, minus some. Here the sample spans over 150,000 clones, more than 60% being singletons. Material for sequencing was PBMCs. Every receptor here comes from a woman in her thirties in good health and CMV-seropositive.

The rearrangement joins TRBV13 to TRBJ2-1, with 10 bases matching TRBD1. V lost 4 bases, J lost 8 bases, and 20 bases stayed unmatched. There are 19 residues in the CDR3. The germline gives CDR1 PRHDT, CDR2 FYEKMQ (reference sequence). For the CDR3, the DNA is TGTGCCAGCAGCTCCTCTCTCTGGTCCAGAGGCGGGACAGGGGATGAGCAGTTCTTC. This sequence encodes CASSSSLWSRGGTGDEQFF.

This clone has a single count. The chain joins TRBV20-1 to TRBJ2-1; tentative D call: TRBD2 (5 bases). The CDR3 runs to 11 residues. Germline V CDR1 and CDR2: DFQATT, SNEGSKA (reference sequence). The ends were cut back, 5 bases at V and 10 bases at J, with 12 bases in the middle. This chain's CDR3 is CSAGLWREQFF. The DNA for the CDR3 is TGCAGTGCTGGTCTCTGGAGGGAGCAGTTCTTC.

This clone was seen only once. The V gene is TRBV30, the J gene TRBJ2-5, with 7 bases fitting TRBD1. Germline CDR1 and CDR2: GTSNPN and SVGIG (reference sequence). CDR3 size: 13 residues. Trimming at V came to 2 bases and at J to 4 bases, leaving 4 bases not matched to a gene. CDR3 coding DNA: TGTGCCTGGAGTCCGACAGGGAGAGAGACCCAGTACTTC. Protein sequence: CAWSPTGRETQYF.